The TCR beta chain under discussion was sequenced for a study of T cells in tuberculosis. Study-wide context: IGRA-negative adolescents, IGRA-positive adolescents with latent tuberculosis and adults with active tuberculosis formed this South African cohort.

Comment on this clone: Its target is unknown.

V dropped 5 bases and J dropped 4; count of bases not matched to a gene: 9. The CDR3 runs 16 residues. CDR1 is MNHEY, CDR2 SMNVEV, per germline (reference sequence). Time point in this sample: new active TB diagnosis, blood taken before or within 7 days of starting treatment. Tuberculosis was confirmed by positive sputum smear and/or M. tuberculosis culture. Sequencing was performed with immunoSEQ multiplex PCR; in TCRdb, only in-frame clones are kept and a portion is missing. The sample has tens of thousands of clones; about 92% are singletons. General observations from the study: Shorter CDR3-alpha in active tuberculosis partly drove smaller distances.

This receptor was taken from an adult with tuberculosis. The V call is TRBV27, the J call TRBJ2-5; 11 bases match TRBD2. The specimen was PBMCs, collected at tuberculosis diagnosis. CDR3 bases: TGTGCCAGCAGTCCATCACTAGCGGGAGTGTCAGAGACCCAGTACTTC. Protein product: CASSPSLAGVSETQYF.